This T cell receptor beta chain was observed in a study of CD8 T cells in ankylosing spondylitis. Whole-study results and caveats: Matched ankylosing spondylitis synovial fluid reportedly showed significant enrichment of disease-linked clones. Ankylosing spondylitis blood appeared to be characterized by a TCR beta motif of about eight highly homologous variants.

TCRdb re-called the 5' RACE reads with MiXCR, one entry per CDR3 protein. Among a few hundred thousand distinct CDR3 sequences listed, less than 9.5% were seen once. The CDR3 totals 15 residues. CDR1 is SGHRS, CDR2 YFSETQ, per germline. The trim removed 3 bases at V and 6 bases at J, leaving 10 bases unmatched. This clonotype was recorded at least ten times. Its specificity is unknown. Material for sequencing was blood, either unsorted or a sorted T cell fraction (not recorded which). This sequence joins TRBV5-1 and TRBJ1-1, with TRBD1 identical over 8 bases. This sequence originates from a male donor with ankylosing spondylitis. In DNA form, the CDR3 reads TGCGCCAGCAGCTGGGCGGACAGGGCTGGCTCTGAAGCTTTCTTT. It codes for CASSWADRAGSEAFF.